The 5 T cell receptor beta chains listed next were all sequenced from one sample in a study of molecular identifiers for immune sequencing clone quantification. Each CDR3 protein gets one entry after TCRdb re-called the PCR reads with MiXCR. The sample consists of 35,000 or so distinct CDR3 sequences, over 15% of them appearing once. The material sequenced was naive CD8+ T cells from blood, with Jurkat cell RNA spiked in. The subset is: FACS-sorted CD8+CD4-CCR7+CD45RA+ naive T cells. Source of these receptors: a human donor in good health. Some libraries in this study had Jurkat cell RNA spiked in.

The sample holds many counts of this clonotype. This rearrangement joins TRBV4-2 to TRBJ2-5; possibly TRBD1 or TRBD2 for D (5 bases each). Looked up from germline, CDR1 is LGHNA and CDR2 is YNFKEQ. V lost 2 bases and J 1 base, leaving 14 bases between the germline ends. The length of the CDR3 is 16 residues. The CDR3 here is CASSQPGPSLQETQYF. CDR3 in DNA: TGTGCCAGCAGCCAACCGGGACCGAGTCTCCAAGAGACCCAGTACTTC.

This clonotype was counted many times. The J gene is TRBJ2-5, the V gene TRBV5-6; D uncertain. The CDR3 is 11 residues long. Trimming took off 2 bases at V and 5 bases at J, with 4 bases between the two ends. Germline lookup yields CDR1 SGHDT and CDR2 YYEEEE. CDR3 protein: CASSFSETQYF. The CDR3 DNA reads TGTGCCAGCAGCTTTTCTGAGACCCAGTACTTC.

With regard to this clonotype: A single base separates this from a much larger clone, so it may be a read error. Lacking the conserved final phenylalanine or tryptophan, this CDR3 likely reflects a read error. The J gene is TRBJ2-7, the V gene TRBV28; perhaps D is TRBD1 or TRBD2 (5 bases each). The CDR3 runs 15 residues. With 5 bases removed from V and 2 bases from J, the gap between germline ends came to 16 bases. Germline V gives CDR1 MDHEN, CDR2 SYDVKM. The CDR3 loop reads CASSGYRFGAYEQYS. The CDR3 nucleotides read TGTGCCAGCAGTGGATACAGGTTCGGGGCCTACGAGCAGTACTCC.

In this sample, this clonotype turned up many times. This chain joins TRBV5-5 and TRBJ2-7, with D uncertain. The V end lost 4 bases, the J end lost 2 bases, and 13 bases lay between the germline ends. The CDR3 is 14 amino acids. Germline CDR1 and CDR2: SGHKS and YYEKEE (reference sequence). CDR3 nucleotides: TGTGCCAGCAGCGACCACCCCGGAGCCTACGAGCAGTACTTC. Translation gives CASSDHPGAYEQYF.

The CDR3 reads CASSQDRTVTTGELFF. The CDR3 DNA reads TGCGCCAGCAGCCAAGACAGGACAGTCACCACCGGGGAGCTGTTTTTT. V is TRBV4-3 and J is TRBJ2-2, with D maybe TRBD1 (6 bases). The CDR3 is 16 residues long. V was trimmed by 0 bases and J by 4 bases, leaving 12 bases between them. Germline CDR1 LGHNA, CDR2 YSLEER.